This TCR beta chain is drawn from a study of control samples from healthy donors and cancer patients. The data were produced by immunoSEQ multiplex PCR, yet TCRdb's version contains in-frame clones alone and is incomplete. This table holds 170,000 or so clones, about nine tenths found once. The germline gives CDR1 SNHLY, CDR2 FYNNEI. V lost 10 bases, J lost 4 bases, and 15 bases lay in between. This CDR3 is 13 amino acids long. This clonotype was obtained from a woman aged 40 to 50 in good health. Sequencing was carried out using blood. The J gene is TRBJ2-3, the V gene TRBV2; D may correspond to TRBD1 or TRBD2 (6 bases each). CDR3 nucleotide sequence: TGTGCCACAGGGGCGGGGACGTCAGATACGCAGTATTTT. Its protein is CATGAGTSDTQYF.